These T cell receptor beta chains were read from a single sample in a study of blood T cell repertoires in COVID-19. Sequenced by immunoSEQ multiplex PCR; TCRdb stores in-frame clones only, minus some. Among about 210,000 clones listed, 81% were seen once. Source material: PBMCs or T cells enriched from blood (not recorded which). These receptors all come from a woman between 45 and 65 years old with acute COVID-19. Each CDR3 is given with its conserved first and last residue. D genes are given only for firm matches. Clone size is shown for a subset of rows, as once, few, many or a class of expanded clone.

clone size | J gene | D gene | V gene | CDR3 DNA | CDR3 protein
. | TRBJ1-1 | . | TRBV30 | TGTGCCTGGAGTTCGGGACTCTCGCTGGATGAAGCTTTCTTT | CAWSSGLSLDEAFF
. | TRBJ2-7 | TRBD2 | TRBV2 | TGTGCCAGCAGTGAACTAGCGGGGGCCATCTACGAGCAGTACTTC | CASSELAGAIYEQYF
. | TRBJ2-5 | . | TRBV4-3 | TGCGCCAGCAGCCAAGAGTTTTACGTGGGCAGTCCTCAAGAGACCCAGTACTTC | CASSQEFYVGSPQETQYF
. | TRBJ2-2 | . | TRBV5-1 | TGCGCCAGCAGCTTGGCAGTTAACACCGGGGAGCTGTTTTTT | CASSLAVNTGELFF
. | TRBJ1-5 | TRBD1 | TRBV6-5 | TGTGCCAGCAGTTTGACAGGGGGAGATGGACAGCCCCAGCATTTT | CASSLTGGDGQPQHF
. | TRBJ2-7 | TRBD2 | TRBV7-8 | TGTGCCAGCAGCCCAGGGACTAGCGGGAGCACAGGCGAGCAGTACTTC | CASSPGTSGSTGEQYF
. | TRBJ2-3 | . | TRBV7-2 | TGTGCCAGCAGCTTCGCTAGCGGCACAGATACGCAGTATTTT | CASSFASGTDTQYF
few | TRBJ1-1 | . | TRBV7-9 | TGTGCCAGCAGCCCAGTGAGAACGGCGCAGGGTTCTGAAGCTTTCTTT | CASSPVRTAQGSEAFF
. | TRBJ2-7 | TRBD1 | TRBV3-1/TRBV3-2 | TGTGCCAGCAGCCAAGCCGGGACAGCTTACGAGCAGTACTTC | CASSQAGTAYEQYF
. | TRBJ1-6 | TRBD1 | TRBV4-3 | TGCGCCAGCAGCCAAGGATCCGGACAGGGATTATATTCACCCCTCCACTTT | CASSQGSGQGLYSPLHF
. | TRBJ2-2 | TRBD2 | TRBV11-2 | TGTGCCAGCAGCTTAGATCGGGGGGCCGGGGAGCTGTTTTTT | CASSLDRGAGELFF
. | TRBJ2-6 | TRBD2 | TRBV27 | TGTGCCAGCAGTTTATTGGGACTAGCTAGCCCTGGGGCCAACGTCCTGACTTTC | CASSLLGLASPGANVLTF
. | TRBJ2-3 | . | TRBV24-1 | TGTGCCACCAGTGATTTAGGGCAGGGAGGAGAAGATACGCAGTATTTT | CATSDLGQGGEDTQYF
. | TRBJ2-7 | . | TRBV4-1 | TGCGCCAGCAGCCAAGATACCCCAGGGCAGGACTACGAGCAGTACTTC | CASSQDTPGQDYEQYF
. | TRBJ2-7 | TRBD1 | TRBV5-1 | TGCGCCAGCAGCTTGGAAACAGGGGGATACGAGCAGTACTTC | CASSLETGGYEQYF
. | TRBJ2-7 | TRBD1 | TRBV5-1 | TGCGCCAGCAGCTTGGCCCCCGGGACAGGGGGGAGCTCCTACGAGCAGTACTTC | CASSLAPGTGGSSYEQYF
. | TRBJ2-3 | TRBD1 | TRBV7-8 | TGTGCCAGCAGCTCCAGTTTGGGACAGGGCACAGATACGCAGTATTTT | CASSSSLGQGTDTQYF
. | TRBJ2-5 | . | TRBV7-2 | TGTGCCAGCAGCCTTCAGGGACTGCCGGTAGAGACCCAGTACTTC | CASSLQGLPVETQYF
. | TRBJ2-5 | TRBD2 | TRBV7-2 | TGTGCCAGCAGCTTAGGGTTAGCGGGGGGCAGGGAGACCCAGTACTTC | CASSLGLAGGRETQYF
. | TRBJ2-2 | . | TRBV7-8 | TGTGCCAGCAGCTTCCTTCCGGGGGCGAACACCGGGGAGCTGTTTTTT | CASSFLPGANTGELFF
once | TRBJ1-1 | . | TRBV7-2 | TGTGCCAGCAGCTCCATCCCGCGCATGAACACTGAAGCTTTCTTT | CASSSIPRMNTEAFF
few | TRBJ1-3 | . | TRBV28 | TGTGCCAGCAGTTCTGGGCAGGTTGGAAACACCATATATTTT | CASSSGQVGNTIYF
. | TRBJ2-1 | TRBD1 | TRBV6-2/TRBV6-3 | TGTGCCAGCAGTTACGGAAGGGGGCCAAAAGGGGATGAGCAGTTCTTC | CASSYGRGPKGDEQFF